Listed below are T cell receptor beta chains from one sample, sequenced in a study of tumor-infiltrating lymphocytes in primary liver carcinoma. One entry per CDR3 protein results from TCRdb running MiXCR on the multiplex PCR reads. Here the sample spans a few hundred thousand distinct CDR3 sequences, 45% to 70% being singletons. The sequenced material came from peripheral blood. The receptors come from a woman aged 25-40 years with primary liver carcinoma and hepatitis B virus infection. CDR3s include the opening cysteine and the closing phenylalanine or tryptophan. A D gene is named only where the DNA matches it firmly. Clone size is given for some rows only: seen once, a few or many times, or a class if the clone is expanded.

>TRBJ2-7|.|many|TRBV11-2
CASSFTTGRYEQYF
TGTGCCAGCAGCTTTACGACAGGCCGCTACGAGCAGTACTTC
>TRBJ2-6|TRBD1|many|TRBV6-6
CASSYSSGQGGANVLTF
TGTGCCAGCAGTTACAGTTCGGGACAGGGTGGGGCCAACGTCCTGACTTTC
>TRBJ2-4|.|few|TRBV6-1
CASSEVRGTAKNIQYF
TGTGCCAGCAGTGAAGTTCGGGGTACGGCCAAAAACATTCAGTACTTC
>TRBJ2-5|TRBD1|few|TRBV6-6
CATILQGAETQYF
TGTGCTACAATACTTCAGGGGGCAGAGACCCAGTACTTC
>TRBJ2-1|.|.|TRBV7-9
CASRPPCNEQFF
TGTGCCAGCAGACCCCCCTGCAATGAGCAGTTCTTC
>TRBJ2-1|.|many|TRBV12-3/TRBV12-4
CASSPRSRLDYSSDEQFF
TGTGCCAGCAGTCCTCGCTCCCGACTAGATTATTCTTCAGATGAGCAGTTCTTC
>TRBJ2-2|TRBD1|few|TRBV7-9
CASRPGTGSPGELFF
TGTGCCAGCAGACCGGGGACAGGGAGCCCCGGGGAGCTGTTTTTT
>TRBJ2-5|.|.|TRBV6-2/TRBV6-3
CASSYSLVTQYF
TGTGCCAGCAGTTACTCACTTGTTACCCAGTACTTC
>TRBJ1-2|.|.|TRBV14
CANSHFPGTYGYTF
TGTGCCAACAGCCATTTCCCGGGTACCTATGGCTACACCTTC
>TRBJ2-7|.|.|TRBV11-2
CASSLERTEGQYF
TGTGCCAGCAGCTTAGAACGAACAGAGGGACAGTACTTC
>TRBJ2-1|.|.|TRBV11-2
CASSSQEGPYIEQLF
TGTGCCAGCAGCTCCCAGGAAGGCCCGTACATTGAGCAGCTCTTC
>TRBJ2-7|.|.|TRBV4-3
CASSQGGGEQYF
TGCGCCAGCAGCCAGGGAGGGGGAGAGCAGTACTTC
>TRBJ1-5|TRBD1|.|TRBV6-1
CASSFGQGDYQPQHF
TGTGCCAGCAGTTTCGGACAGGGCGATTATCAGCCCCAGCATTTT
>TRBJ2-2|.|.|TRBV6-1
CAGSAVGELFF
TGTGCCGGCAGTGCCGTCGGGGAGCTATTTTTT
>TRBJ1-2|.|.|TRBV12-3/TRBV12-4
CASSLKLGARGYTF
TGTGCCAGCAGTTTAAAGTTGGGGGCCCGTGGCTACACCTTC
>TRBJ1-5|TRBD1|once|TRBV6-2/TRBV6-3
CASSYSRGRVNQPQHF
TGTGCCAGCAGTTACTCGAGGGGGCGGGTGAATCAGCCCCAGCATTTT
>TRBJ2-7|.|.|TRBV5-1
CASRRSGGDYEQYF
TGCGCCAGCAGGCGCTCCGGGGGAGACTACGAGCAGTACTTC
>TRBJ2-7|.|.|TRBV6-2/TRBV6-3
CASSYMGTQRFGEQYF
TGTGCCAGCAGTTACATGGGAACACAGCGATTTGGCGAGCAGTACTTC
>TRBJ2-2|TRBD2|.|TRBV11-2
CASSLRLAGVVGELFF
TGTGCCAGCAGCCTGAGACTAGCGGGAGTTGTTGGGGAGCTGTTTTTT
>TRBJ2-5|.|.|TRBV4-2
CASSPGSSGEGETQYF
TGTGCCAGCAGCCCCGGGAGTAGCGGAGAGGGGGAGACCCAGTACTTC
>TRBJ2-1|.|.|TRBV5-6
CASRKLDSDEQFF
TGTGCCAGCAGGAAACTAGATTCAGATGAGCAGTTCTTC
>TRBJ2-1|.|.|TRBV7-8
CASSLAGDLDEQFF
TGTGCCAGCAGCTTAGCGGGGGACTTGGATGAGCAGTTCTTC
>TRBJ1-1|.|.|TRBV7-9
CAGRLETGNTEAFF
TGTGCCGGCAGACTTGAGACGGGGAACACTGAAGCTTTCTTT
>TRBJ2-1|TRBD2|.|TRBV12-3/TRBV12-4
CASRTSGSSLEPCF
TGTGCCAGCAGAACTAGCGGGAGTAGTTTAGAGCCGTGCTTC
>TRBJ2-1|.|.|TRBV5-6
CASSFEEEQFF
TGTGCCAGCAGCTTCGAGGAAGAGCAGTTCTTC
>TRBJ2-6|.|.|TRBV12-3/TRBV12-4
CASSLALERIGRPGANVLTF
TGTGCCAGCAGTTTGGCCCTAGAGCGGATAGGTCGTCCAGGGGCCAACGTCCTGACTTTC
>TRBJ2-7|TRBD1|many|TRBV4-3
CASSRSGQGYEQYF
TGCGCCAGCAGCCGCTCCGGACAGGGCTACGAGCAGTACTTC
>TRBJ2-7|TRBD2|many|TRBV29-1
CSVVGLAGGDLTYEQYF
TGCAGCGTTGTCGGCCTAGCGGGAGGCGACCTGACCTACGAGCAGTACTTC
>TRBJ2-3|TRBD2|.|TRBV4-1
CASSPERGGTDTQYF
TGCGCCAGCAGCCCAGAGCGGGGCGGCACAGATACGCAGTATTTT
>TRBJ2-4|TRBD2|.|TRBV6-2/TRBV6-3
CASNYWGSGKGKDIQYF
TGTGCCAGCAATTACTGGGGTAGCGGGAAAGGGAAAGACATTCAGTACTTC
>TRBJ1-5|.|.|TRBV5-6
CGSSLAGPRSNQPQHF
TGTGGCAGCAGCTTGGCGGGCCCTAGGAGCAATCAGCCCCAGCATTTT
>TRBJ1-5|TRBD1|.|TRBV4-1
CASSRRQGEVQPQHF
TGCGCCAGCAGCCGCAGACAGGGGGAGGTTCAGCCCCAGCATTTT
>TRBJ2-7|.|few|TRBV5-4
CASSGGGSGNYEQYF
TGTGCCAGCAGCGGGGGTGGGAGCGGAAACTACGAGCAGTACTTC
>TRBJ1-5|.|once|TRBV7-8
CASSLVGAGNNQPQHF
TGTGCCAGCAGCTTAGTTGGGGCAGGGAACAATCAGCCCCAGCATTTT
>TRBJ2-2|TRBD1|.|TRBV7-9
CASSFDRGGTGELFF
TGTGCCAGCAGCTTTGACAGGGGAGGTACCGGGGAGCTGTTTTTT
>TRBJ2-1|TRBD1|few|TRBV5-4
CASSLRRGRATEQFF
TGTGCCAGCAGCTTGAGAAGGGGGCGAGCGACGGAGCAGTTCTTC
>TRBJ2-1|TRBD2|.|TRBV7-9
CASSHPGLAGANEQFF
TGTGCCAGCAGTCATCCGGGACTAGCGGGAGCCAATGAGCAGTTCTTC
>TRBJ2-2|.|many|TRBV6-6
CASSYSGANTGELFF
TGTGCCAGCAGTTACTCCGGCGCGAACACCGGGGAGCTGTTTTTT
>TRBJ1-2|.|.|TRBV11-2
CDSSHRDSIPSDGYTF
TGTGACAGCAGCCACCGGGACTCAATCCCCTCGGATGGCTACACTTTC
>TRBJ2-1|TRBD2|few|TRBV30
CAWSRGGTSGRNEQFF
TGTGCCTGGAGCCGAGGGGGGACTAGCGGGAGAAATGAGCAGTTCTTC
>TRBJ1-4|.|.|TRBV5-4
CASSKDRWRGTNEKLFF
TGTGCCAGCAGCAAAGACAGGTGGCGGGGAACTAATGAAAAACTGTTTTTT
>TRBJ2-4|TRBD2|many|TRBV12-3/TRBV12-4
CASSPTGKIAGTPPRNIQYF
TGTGCCAGCAGTCCAACCGGGAAGATAGCGGGAACCCCCCCAAGGAACATTCAGTACTTC
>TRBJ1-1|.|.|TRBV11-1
CASSSRTASTEAFF
TGTGCCAGCAGCTCAAGGACAGCGAGCACTGAAGCTTTCTTT
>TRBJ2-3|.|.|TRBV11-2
CTSSLSVSTDTQYF
TGTACCAGCAGCTTATCGGTTAGCACAGATACACAGTATTTT